This TCR beta chain is drawn from a study of blood T cells in healthy people across ages. Then a second PCR, running roughly 7 to 11 cycles, was carried out with a sample-barcoded 5' primer and a J-beta primer mix. MiXCR, applied by TCRdb to the 5' RACE reads, yields one record per CDR3 protein. The sample consists of hundreds of thousands of distinct CDR3 sequences, more than 40% of them appearing once. This CDR3 spans 12 amino acids. CDR1 is MDHEN and CDR2 is SYDVKM in the germline V gene. V was cut by 7 bases and J by 10 bases, with 15 bases left in between. This chain uses TRBV28 with TRBJ2-3; maybe TRBD2 (6 bases). Sequenced: blood. This TCR was sampled from a woman aged 55-69 years in good health. The CDR3: CASTSREDAQYF. The CDR3, as DNA: TGTGCCAGCACCTCAAGGGAGGATGCGCAGTATTTT. The whole variable domain, remainder taken from reference TRBV28 and TRBJ2-3, is DVKVTQSSRYLVKRTGEKVFLECVQDMDHENMFWYRQDPGLGLRLIYFSYDVKMKEKGDIPEGYSVSREKKERFSLILESASTNQTSMYLCASTSREDAQYFGPGTRLTVL.